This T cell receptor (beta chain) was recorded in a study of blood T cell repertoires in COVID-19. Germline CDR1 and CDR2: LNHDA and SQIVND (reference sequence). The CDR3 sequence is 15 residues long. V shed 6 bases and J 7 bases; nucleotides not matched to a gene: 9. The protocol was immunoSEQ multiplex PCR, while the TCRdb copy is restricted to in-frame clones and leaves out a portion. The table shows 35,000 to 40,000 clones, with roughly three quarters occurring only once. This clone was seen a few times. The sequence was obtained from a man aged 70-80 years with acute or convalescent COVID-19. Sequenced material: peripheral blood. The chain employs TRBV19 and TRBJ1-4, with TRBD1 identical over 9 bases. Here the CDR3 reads CASSRDRVSGEKLFF. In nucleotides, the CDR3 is TGTGCCAGTAGCCGGGACAGGGTTTCAGGTGAAAAACTGTTTTTT.